This TCR beta chain comes out of a study of CD8 T cells in Susac syndrome. The RNA input was about 0.45 to 1 ug, and it was reverse transcribed with random hexamers. TCRdb called the immunoSEQ multiplex PCR reads again in MiXCR, with one record for every CDR3 protein. The sample shows about 200,000 distinct CDR3 sequences, over 85% of them seen only once. Trimming took off 6 bases at V and 5 bases at J, with 16 bases between the two ends. The CDR3 sequence is 14 residues long. The germline CDR1 and CDR2 sequences are SEHNR and FQNEAQ (reference sequence). The origin of this receptor is a human donor in good health. What was sequenced was CD4+ T cells from PBMCs. The chain carries TRBV7-9 and TRBJ1-1; possible D gene TRBD1, 5 bases. Here the CDR3 reads CASREGDVRTEAFF. The DNA for the CDR3 is TGTGCCAGCAGGGAAGGGGATGTGAGGACTGAAGCTTTCTTT.